Included here is one T cell receptor beta chain sequence, with context. Its target is not known. This record comes from a study of beta chain features in type 1 diabetes. Study at large: Examination covered almost 110,000,000 sorted cells spanning all samples. Findings and caveats of the study: VDJ junctions from patients with type 1 diabetes contained fewer insertions and more deletions. Since sequencing was performed on cDNA, cells with high TCR expression could be over-represented. TCRB CDR3s from Type 1 diabetes patients were moderately but significantly shorter in all four CD4+ subsets.

Each sorted fraction was over 95% pure. As every portion of the isolated RNA was reverse transcribed, the sequencing read expressed TCRB transcripts. The protocol was immunoSEQ multiplex PCR, while the TCRdb copy is restricted to in-frame clones and leaves out a portion. The top ten clones hold 0.08% to 0.1% of a sample with around 160,000 clones, 50% to 70% of them seen once. The CDR3 is 15 residues long. V lost 4 bases, J lost 3 bases, and 4 bases stayed unmatched. The germline gives CDR1 SGHVS, CDR2 FQNEAQ. This TCR was sampled from a man aged 30 to 39 with type 1 diabetes. The chain uses TRBV7-8 and TRBJ2-1; 9 bases align to TRBD1. What was sequenced was naive CD4+ T cells from blood. CDR3 in amino acids: CASSYPGQGYNEQFF. The CDR3 bases are TGTGCCAGCAGCTACCCGGGACAGGGCTACAATGAGCAGTTCTTC.